This record concerns one TCR beta chain sequence. Methods used by the authors: ImmunoSEQ gave junction-only sequences without quality scores, so filtering differed. Some clones are missing from TCRdb's copy, which holds only in-frame ones; the method was immunoSEQ multiplex PCR. Clone size and V and J calls were adopted from that table, with D and trimming inferred from the DNA. This sample has roughly 2,500,000 clones, with 90% to 95% found just once. The data were taken from a study of shared clonotypes between healthy human individuals. The CDR3 is 13 amino acids. Germline CDR1 and CDR2: LNHDA and SQIVND (reference sequence). V was cut by 8 bases and J by 0 bases, with 10 bases left in between.

This clonotype was sampled from a man aged 18 to 35 in good health. Some clones in this sample may be carry-over from other donors' samples. The specimen sequenced was naive CD4+ T cells from PBMCs. The subset was: CD45RA+ positively selected. The J gene is TRBJ1-1, the V gene TRBV19; D is ambiguous. CDR3 amino acids: CASGPTMNTEAFF. CDR3 DNA sequence: TGTGCCAGTGGACCTACGATGAACACTGAAGCTTTCTTT.